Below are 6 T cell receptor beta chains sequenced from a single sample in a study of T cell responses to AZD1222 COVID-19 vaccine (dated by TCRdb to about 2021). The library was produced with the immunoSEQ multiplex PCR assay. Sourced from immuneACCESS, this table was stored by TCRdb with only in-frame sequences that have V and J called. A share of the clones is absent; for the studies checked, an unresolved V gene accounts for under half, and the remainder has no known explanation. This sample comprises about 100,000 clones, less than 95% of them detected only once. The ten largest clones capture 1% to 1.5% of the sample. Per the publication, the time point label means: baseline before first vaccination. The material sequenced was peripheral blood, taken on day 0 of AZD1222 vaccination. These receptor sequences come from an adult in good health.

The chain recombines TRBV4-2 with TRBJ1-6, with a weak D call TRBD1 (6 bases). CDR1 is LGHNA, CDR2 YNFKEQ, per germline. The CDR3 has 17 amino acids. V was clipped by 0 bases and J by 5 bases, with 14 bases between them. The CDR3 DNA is TGTGCCAGCAGCCAAGAAGGGGGGGGAGGGGATAATTCACCCCTCCACTTT. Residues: CASSQEGGGGDNSPLHF.

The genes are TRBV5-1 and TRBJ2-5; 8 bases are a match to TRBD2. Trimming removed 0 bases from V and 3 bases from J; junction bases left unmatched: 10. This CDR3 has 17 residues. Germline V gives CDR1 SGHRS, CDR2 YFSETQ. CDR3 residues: CASSLAPAGATKETQYF. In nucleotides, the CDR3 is TGCGCCAGCAGCTTGGCCCCAGCGGGGGCCACCAAAGAGACCCAGTACTTC.

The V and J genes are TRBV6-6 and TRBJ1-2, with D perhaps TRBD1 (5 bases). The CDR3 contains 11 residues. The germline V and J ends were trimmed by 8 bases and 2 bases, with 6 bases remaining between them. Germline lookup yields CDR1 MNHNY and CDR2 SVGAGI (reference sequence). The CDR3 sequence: CASWDNYGYTF. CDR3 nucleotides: TGTGCCAGCTGGGACAACTATGGCTACACCTTC.

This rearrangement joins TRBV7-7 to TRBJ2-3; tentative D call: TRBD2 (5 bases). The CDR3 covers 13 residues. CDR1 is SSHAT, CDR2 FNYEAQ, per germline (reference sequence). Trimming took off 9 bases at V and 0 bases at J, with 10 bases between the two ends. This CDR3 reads CASSGGSTDTQYF. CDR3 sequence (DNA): TGTGCCAGTTCTGGAGGAAGCACAGATACGCAGTATTTT.

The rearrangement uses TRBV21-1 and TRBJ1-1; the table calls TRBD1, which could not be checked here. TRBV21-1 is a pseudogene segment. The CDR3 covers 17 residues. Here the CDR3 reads CASITQTDRSKNTEAFF. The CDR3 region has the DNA TGTGCCAGTATAACGCAAACGGACAGGTCTAAGAACACTGAAGCTTTCTTT.

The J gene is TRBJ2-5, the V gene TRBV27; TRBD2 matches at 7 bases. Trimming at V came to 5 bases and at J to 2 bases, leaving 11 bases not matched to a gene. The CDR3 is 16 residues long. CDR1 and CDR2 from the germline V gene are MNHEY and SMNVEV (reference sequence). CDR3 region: CASSGLGTSPQETQYF. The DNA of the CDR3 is TGTGCCAGCAGTGGACTAGGAACTAGTCCGCAAGAGACCCAGTACTTC.